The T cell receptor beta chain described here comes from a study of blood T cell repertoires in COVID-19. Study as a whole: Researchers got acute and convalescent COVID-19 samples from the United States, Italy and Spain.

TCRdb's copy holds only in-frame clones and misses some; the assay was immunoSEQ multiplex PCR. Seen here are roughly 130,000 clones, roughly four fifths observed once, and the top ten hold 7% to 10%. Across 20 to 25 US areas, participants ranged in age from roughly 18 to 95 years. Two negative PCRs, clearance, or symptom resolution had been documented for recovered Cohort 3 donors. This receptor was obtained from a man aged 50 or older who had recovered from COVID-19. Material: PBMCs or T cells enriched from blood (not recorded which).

DNA for the CDR3: TGTGCCAGCAGCTGGTGCGGTTTCGTGTTAGACGAGCAGTACTTC. This gives the protein CASSWCGFVLDEQYF. The chain combines TRBV3-1 (or the pseudogene TRBV3-2) with TRBJ2-7; D remains unclear. CDR1 is LGHDT and CDR2 is YNNKEL in the germline V gene (reference sequence). V was pared by 5 bases and J by 5 bases, with 19 bases between. The CDR3 has 15 amino acids.